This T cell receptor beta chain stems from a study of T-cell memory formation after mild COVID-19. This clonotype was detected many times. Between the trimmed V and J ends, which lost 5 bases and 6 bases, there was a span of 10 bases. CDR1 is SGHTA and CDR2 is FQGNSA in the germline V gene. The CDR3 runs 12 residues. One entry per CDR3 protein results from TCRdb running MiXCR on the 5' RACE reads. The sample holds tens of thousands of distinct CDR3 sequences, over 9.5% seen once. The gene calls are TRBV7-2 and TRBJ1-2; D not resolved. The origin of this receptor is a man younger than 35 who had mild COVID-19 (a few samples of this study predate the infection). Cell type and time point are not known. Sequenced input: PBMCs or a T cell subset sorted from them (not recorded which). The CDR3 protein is CASSPLQHGYTF. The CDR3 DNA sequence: TGTGCCAGCAGCCCTTTACAGCATGGCTACACCTTC.